This TCR beta chain was documented in a study of cytomegalovirus exposure and HLA in healthy donors. Broader study findings: Among immune exposure information, only CMV serostatus was available. Reportedly, diagnosis of cytomegalovirus status by the classifier showed high specificity and sensitivity.

Notes on this clone: Its antigen is not identified.

Primers: 60 Vbeta forward and 13 Jbeta reverse. Profiled with immunoSEQ multiplex PCR; TCRdb holds only in-frame clones, not every one. The ten most abundant clones cover roughly 13% of a sample with about 77,000 clones. The CDR3 runs to 15 residues. Germline V CDR1 and CDR2: SGHTA, FQGNSA. The V segment lost 3 bases and the J segment 7 bases; nucleotides outside the gene matches: 5. J is TRBJ2-1 and V is TRBV7-2; 11 bases align to TRBD2. This receptor was obtained from a man aged 45-65 years in good health and CMV-seropositive. The sample was PBMCs. The CDR3 loop is CASSFTSGSVNEQFF. CDR3 DNA sequence: TGTGCCAGCAGCTTCACTAGCGGGAGCGTGAATGAGCAGTTCTTC. Looking up the rest from reference TRBV7-2 and TRBJ2-1 gives the full variable domain: GAGVSQSPSNKVTEKGKDVELRCDPISGHTALYWYRQSLGQGLEFLIYFQGNSAPDKSGLPSDRFSAERTGGSVSTLTIQRTQQEDSAVYLCASSFTSGSVNEQFFGPGTRLTVL.